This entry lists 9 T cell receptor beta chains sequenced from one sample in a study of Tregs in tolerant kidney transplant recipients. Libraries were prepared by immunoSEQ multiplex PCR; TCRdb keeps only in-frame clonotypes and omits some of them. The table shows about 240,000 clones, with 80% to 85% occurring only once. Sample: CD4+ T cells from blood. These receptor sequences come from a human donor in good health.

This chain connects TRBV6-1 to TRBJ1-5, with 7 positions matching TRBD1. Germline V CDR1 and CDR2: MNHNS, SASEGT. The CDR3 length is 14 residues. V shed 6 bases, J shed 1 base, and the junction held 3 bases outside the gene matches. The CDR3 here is CASSVDRSNQPQHF. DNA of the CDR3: TGTGCCAGCAGCGTGGACAGGAGCAATCAGCCCCAGCATTTT.

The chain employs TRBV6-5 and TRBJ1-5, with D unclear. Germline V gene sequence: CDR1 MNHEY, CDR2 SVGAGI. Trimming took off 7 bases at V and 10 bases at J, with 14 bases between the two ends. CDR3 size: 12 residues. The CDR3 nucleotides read TGTGCCAGCACCCTGAGAGAGGGACCCCAGCATTTT. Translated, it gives CASTLREGPQHF.

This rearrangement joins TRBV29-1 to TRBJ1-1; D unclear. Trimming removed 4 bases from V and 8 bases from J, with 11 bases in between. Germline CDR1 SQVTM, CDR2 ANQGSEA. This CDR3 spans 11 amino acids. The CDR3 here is CSVGAGREAFF. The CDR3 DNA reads TGCAGCGTTGGGGCGGGGAGGGAAGCTTTCTTT.

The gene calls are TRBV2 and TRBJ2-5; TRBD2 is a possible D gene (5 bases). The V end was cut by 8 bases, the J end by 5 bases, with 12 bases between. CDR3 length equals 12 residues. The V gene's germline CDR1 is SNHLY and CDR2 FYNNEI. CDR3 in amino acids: CASLESGETQYF. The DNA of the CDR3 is TGTGCCAGCCTAGAGTCGGGGGAGACCCAGTACTTC. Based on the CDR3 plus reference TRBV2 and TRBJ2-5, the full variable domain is EPEVTQTPSHQVTQMGQEVILRCVPISNHLYFYWYRQILGQKVEFLVSFYNNEISEKSEIFDDQFSVERPDGSNFTLKIRSTKLEDSAMYFCASLESGETQYFGPGTRLLVL.

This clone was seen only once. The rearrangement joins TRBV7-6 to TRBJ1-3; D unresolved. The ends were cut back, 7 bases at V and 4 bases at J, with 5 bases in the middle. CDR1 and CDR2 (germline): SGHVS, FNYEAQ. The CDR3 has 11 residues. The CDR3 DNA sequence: TGTGCCAGCACCGCAGGAAACACCATATATTTT. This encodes CASTAGNTIYF.

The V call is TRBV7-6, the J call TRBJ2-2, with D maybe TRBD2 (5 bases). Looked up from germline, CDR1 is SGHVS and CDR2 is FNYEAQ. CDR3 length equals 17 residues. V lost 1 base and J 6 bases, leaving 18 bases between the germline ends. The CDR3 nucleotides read TGTGCCAGCAGCTTAGTAACTCCGGGATCGGCCCCCGGGGAGCTGTTTTTT. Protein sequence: CASSLVTPGSAPGELFF.

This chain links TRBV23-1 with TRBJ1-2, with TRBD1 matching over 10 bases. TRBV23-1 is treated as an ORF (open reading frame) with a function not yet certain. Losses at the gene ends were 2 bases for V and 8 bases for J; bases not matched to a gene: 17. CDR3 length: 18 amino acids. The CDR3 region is CASSQTAPGTGAERGYTF. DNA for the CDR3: TGCGCCAGCAGTCAAACCGCCCCCGGGACAGGGGCTGAAAGGGGCTACACCTTC.

The CDR3 here is CASSMEGARGSGNTIYF. The CDR3 DNA is TGTGCCAGTAGTATGGAGGGGGCCAGGGGATCTGGAAACACCATATATTTT. This sequence joins TRBV19 and TRBJ1-3; TRBD1 matches at 7 bases. The CDR3 runs 17 residues. J gave up 1 base and V 3 bases, and 9 bases lay outside the gene matches. Germline V gives CDR1 LNHDA, CDR2 SQIVND (reference sequence).

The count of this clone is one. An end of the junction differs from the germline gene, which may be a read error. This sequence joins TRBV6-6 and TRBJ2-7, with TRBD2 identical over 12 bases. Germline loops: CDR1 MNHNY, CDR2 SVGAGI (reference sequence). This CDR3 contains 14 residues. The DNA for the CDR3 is TGTGCCAGCACCAAGACTAGCGGGAGAAACGAGCGGTACTTC. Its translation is CASTKTSGRNERYF.